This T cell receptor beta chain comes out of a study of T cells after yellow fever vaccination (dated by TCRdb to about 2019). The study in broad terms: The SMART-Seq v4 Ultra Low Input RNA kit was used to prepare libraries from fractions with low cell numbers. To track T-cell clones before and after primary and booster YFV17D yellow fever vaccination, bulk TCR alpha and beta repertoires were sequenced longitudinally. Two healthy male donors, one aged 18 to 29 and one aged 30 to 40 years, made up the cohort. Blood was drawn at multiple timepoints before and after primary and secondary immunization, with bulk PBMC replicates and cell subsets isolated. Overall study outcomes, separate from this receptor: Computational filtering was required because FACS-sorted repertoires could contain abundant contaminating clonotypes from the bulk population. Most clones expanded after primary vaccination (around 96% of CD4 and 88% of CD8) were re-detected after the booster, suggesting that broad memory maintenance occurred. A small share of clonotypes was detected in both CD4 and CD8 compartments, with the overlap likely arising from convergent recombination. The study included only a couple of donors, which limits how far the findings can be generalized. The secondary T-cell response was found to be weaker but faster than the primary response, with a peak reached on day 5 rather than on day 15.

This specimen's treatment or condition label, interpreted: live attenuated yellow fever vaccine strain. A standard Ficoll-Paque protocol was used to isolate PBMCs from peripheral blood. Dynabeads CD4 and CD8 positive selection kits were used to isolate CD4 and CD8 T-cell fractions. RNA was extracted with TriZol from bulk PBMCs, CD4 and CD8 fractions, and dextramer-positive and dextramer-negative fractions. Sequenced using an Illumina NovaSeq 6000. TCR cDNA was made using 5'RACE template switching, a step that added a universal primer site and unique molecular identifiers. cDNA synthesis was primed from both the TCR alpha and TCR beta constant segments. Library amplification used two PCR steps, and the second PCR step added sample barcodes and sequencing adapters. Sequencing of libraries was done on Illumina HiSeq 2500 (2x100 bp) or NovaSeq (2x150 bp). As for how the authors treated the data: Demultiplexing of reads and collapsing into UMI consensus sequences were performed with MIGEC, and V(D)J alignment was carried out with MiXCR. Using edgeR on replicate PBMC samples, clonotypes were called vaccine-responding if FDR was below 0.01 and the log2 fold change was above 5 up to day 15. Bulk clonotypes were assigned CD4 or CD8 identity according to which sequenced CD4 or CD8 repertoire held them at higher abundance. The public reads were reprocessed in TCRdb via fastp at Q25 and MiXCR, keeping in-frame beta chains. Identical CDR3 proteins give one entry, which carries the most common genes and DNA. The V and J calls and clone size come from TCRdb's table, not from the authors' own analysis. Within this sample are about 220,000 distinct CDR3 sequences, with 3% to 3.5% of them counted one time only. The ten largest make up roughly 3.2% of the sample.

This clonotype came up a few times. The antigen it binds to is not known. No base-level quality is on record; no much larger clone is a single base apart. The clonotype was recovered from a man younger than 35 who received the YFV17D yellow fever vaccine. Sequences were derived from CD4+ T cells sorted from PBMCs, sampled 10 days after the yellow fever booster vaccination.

The DNA reads as follows: TGCAGTGCTAGTACCCAGGGTATGGTGAAACTGTTTTTT. It codes for CSASTQGMVKLFF. The rearrangement combines TRBV20-1 with TRBJ1-4, with TRBD1 perhaps the D gene, on 5 matching bases. For CDR1 and CDR2, the germline V gene (reference sequence) lists DFQATT and SNEGSKA. Measured from the cysteine to the phenylalanine, the CDR3 is 13 residues long. The CDR3 DNA has 39 bases and is translated from base 1. V gives up 3 bases and J gives up 11 bases, and the segment between their germline ends measures 16 bases.